This entry lists 18 T cell receptor beta chains sequenced from one sample in a study of blood T cell repertoires in COVID-19. Assay used: immunoSEQ multiplex PCR; TCRdb lists only in-frame clones, some missing. Here the sample spans around 140,000 clones, over 80% being singletons. Input material: peripheral blood. The receptor set was obtained from a man aged 50 or older who had recovered from COVID-19.

The chain uses TRBV4-1 and TRBJ2-1; 9 bases map to TRBD2. Germline V lookup: CDR1 MGHRA, CDR2 YSYEKL. This CDR3 comprises 15 residues. V shed 1 base, J shed 3 bases, and the junction held 1 base outside the gene matches. Written as DNA, the CDR3 is TGCGCCAGCAGCCAAGGACTAGCGGACTACAATGAGCAGTTCTTC. Translated: CASSQGLADYNEQFF.

The rearrangement joins TRBV3-1 (or the pseudogene TRBV3-2) to TRBJ1-1, with a weak D call TRBD1 (5 bases). The CDR3 covers 14 residues. Germline V lookup: CDR1 LGHDT, CDR2 YNNKEL (reference sequence). V was cut by 2 bases and J by 8 bases, with 15 bases left in between. The CDR3 DNA reads as TGTGCCAGCAGCCAACGAGGGTCCGGGGGGGAAGCTTTCTTT. Its protein is CASSQRGSGGEAFF.

Only a few counts were recorded for this clone. This sequence joins TRBV7-2 and TRBJ2-7; possibly TRBD2 for D (5 bases). This CDR3 has 13 residues. Per the germline V gene, CDR1 is SGHTA and CDR2 is FQGNSA. The ends were cut back, 4 bases at V and 7 bases at J, with 14 bases in the middle. CDR3 in amino acids: CASSSGLIGEQYF. Here the CDR3 DNA reads TGTGCCAGCAGCTCGGGGTTGATAGGGGAGCAGTACTTC.

The chain employs TRBV7-2 and TRBJ1-5; 7 bases agree with TRBD1. V lost 0 bases to trimming and J lost 7 bases; unmatched junction nucleotides: 6. Germline V lookup: CDR1 SGHTA, CDR2 FQGNSA. This CDR3 has 15 residues. The CDR3 nucleotides are TGTGCCAGCAGCTTAGCGCAGGGGGGAGGACAGCCCCAGCATTTT. Translating it yields CASSLAQGGGQPQHF. The entire variable domain, with the rest obtained from reference TRBV7-2 and TRBJ1-5, is as follows: GAGVSQSPSNKVTEKGKDVELRCDPISGHTALYWYRQSLGQGLEFLIYFQGNSAPDKSGLPSDRFSAERTGGSVSTLTIQRTQQEDSAVYLCASSLAQGGGQPQHFGDGTRLSIL.

V is TRBV5-8 and J is TRBJ1-2; D is perhaps TRBD1 (5 bases). This CDR3 has 12 amino acids. Germline-derived CDR1 and CDR2 are SGHTS and YDEGEE. Trimming stripped 9 bases from V and 7 bases from J, with 16 bases between. CDR3 nucleotide sequence: TGTGCCACCGGGGGGGTGGCGATTGGCTACACCTTC. Residues: CATGGVAIGYTF.

The rearrangement joins TRBV6-5 to TRBJ1-3, with 7 bases fitting TRBD1. Germline loops: CDR1 MNHEY, CDR2 SVGAGI. After removal of 5 bases from V and 1 base from J, the junction contained 5 bases not matched to a gene. The CDR3 runs to 15 residues. The DNA for the CDR3 is TGTGCCAGCAGTAAAAACAGGGGATCTGGAAACACCATATATTTT. Protein: CASSKNRGSGNTIYF.

This clone was counted a single time. For the CDR3, the DNA is TGTGCCAGCAGCGCCAGTACAGGGGAAGAGACCCAGTACTTC. Protein product: CASSASTGEETQYF. V is TRBV9 and J is TRBJ2-5; 7 bases line up with TRBD1. V lost 3 bases and J lost 3; bases outside the gene matches: 5. This CDR3 spans 14 amino acids. Per germline, CDR1 SGDLS and CDR2 YYNGEE. Variable domain in full (rest from reference TRBV9 and TRBJ2-5): DSGVTQTPKHLITATGQRVTLRCSPRSGDLSVYWYQQSLDQGLQFLIQYYNGEERAKGNILERFSAQQFPDLHSELNLSSLELGDSALYFCASSASTGEETQYFGPGTRLLVL.

This sequence joins TRBV19 and TRBJ2-7, with a tentative D call TRBD1 (6 bases). Per germline, CDR1 LNHDA and CDR2 SQIVND (reference sequence). V dropped 5 bases and J dropped 0 bases, with 11 bases sitting between them. This CDR3 is built from 14 residues. In DNA, the CDR3 is TGTGCCAGTAGTGACAGGAGGAGCTCCTACGAGCAGTACTTC. It encodes CASSDRRSSYEQYF. Supplemented by reference TRBV19 and TRBJ2-7, the full variable domain reads DGGITQSPKYLFRKEGQNVTLSCEQNLNHDAMYWYRQDPGQGLRLIYYSQIVNDFQKGDIAEGYSVSREKKESFPLTVTSAQKNPTAFYLCASSDRRSSYEQYFGPGTRLTVT.

V usage is TRBV7-9 and J usage is TRBJ1-4; 10 bases line up with TRBD1. The CDR3 runs to 17 residues. Germline CDR1 and CDR2: SEHNR and FQNEAQ (reference sequence). The junction had 4 bases not matched to a gene; V was cut back by 1 base and J by 2 bases. The CDR3 loop is CASSLVGTGATNEKLFF. The DNA for the CDR3 is TGTGCCAGCAGCTTAGTAGGGACAGGGGCGACTAATGAAAAACTGTTTTTT. Complete variable domain (other parts from reference TRBV7-9 and TRBJ1-4): DTGVSQNPRHKITKRGQNVTFRCDPISEHNRLYWYRQTLGQGPEFLTYFQNEAQLEKSRLLSDRFSAERPKGSFSTLEIQRTEQGDSAMYLCASSLVGTGATNEKLFFGSGTQLSVL.

The chain links TRBV7-9 to TRBJ2-7, with a weak D call TRBD1 (5 bases). This CDR3 region has 13 residues. The ends were cut back, 5 bases at V and 6 bases at J, with 14 bases in the middle. Germline CDR1 SEHNR, CDR2 FQNEAQ (reference sequence). CDR3 nucleotide sequence: TGTGCCAGCAGCGCAGGGTCATGGGGCGAGCAGTACTTC. This codes for CASSAGSWGEQYF.

The rearrangement joins TRBV5-5 to TRBJ1-2; D not certain. CDR1 and CDR2 (germline): SGHKS, YYEKEE (reference sequence). The germline V and J ends were trimmed by 1 base and 7 bases, with 11 bases remaining between them. CDR3 length: 13 amino acids. The CDR3 protein is CASSLLVKSGYTF. CDR3 coding DNA: TGTGCCAGCAGCTTGTTAGTAAAGAGTGGCTACACCTTC. Full variable domain (remainder filled in from reference TRBV5-5 and TRBJ1-2): DAGVTQSPTHLIKTRGQQVTLRCSPISGHKSVSWYQQVLGQGPQFIFQYYEKEERGRGNFPDRFSARQFPNYSSELNVNALLLGDSALYLCASSLLVKSGYTFGSGTRLTVV.

The chain recombines TRBV6-1 with TRBJ1-1, with D uncertain. The germline V gene encodes CDR1 MNHNS and CDR2 SASEGT. V was shortened by 2 bases and J by 7 bases, with 8 bases between the two germline ends. The CDR3 contains 12 residues. The CDR3 region is CASSELVFEAFF. DNA for the CDR3: TGTGCCAGCAGTGAATTAGTTTTTGAAGCTTTCTTT.

The gene calls are TRBV6-1 and TRBJ1-4, with a tentative D call TRBD1 (6 bases). V lost 3 bases, J lost 8 bases, and 16 bases lay in between. The germline V gene has CDR1 MNHNS and CDR2 SASEGT. The CDR3 is 15 residues long. The chain's CDR3 is CASSDDRFLREKLFF. The CDR3 DNA is TGTGCCAGCAGTGACGACAGGTTCCTTCGGGAAAAACTGTTTTTT.

The chain joins TRBV15 to TRBJ2-7; 8 bases are shared with TRBD1. Germline values: CDR1 LNHNV, CDR2 YYDKDF (reference sequence). Germline trimming cut 5 bases from V and 0 bases from J; bases unmatched to any gene: 6. CDR3 length equals 15 residues. The CDR3 DNA sequence: TGTGCCACCAGCGGGGGGACAGGTGCCTCCTACGAGCAGTACTTC. This gives the protein CATSGGTGASYEQYF. Using reference TRBV15 and TRBJ2-7 for the parts outside the CDR3, the full variable domain is DAMVIQNPRYQVTQFGKPVTLSCSQTLNHNVMYWYQQKSSQAPKLLFHYYDKDFNNEADTPDNFQSRRPNTSFCFLDIRSPGLGDTAMYLCATSGGTGASYEQYFGPGTRLTVT.

The rearrangement links TRBV4-3 to TRBJ1-6, with TRBD1 identical over 9 bases. The CDR3 has 15 residues. Germline assignment: CDR1 LGHNA and CDR2 YSLEER. The junction had 7 bases not matched to a gene; V was cut back by 3 bases and J by 10 bases. CDR3 loop: CASSHGDREGSPLHF. DNA of the CDR3: TGCGCCAGCAGCCACGGGGACAGGGAAGGCTCACCCCTCCACTTT.

The rearrangement joins TRBV7-2 to TRBJ2-3; weak D call: TRBD2 (6 bases). The CDR3 runs 15 residues. Trimming removed 7 bases from V and 0 bases from J, with 14 bases in between. Looked up from germline, CDR1 is SGHTA and CDR2 is FQGNSA. CDR3 region: CASTTARGSTDTQYF. DNA for the CDR3: TGTGCCAGCACTACAGCGCGGGGTAGCACAGATACGCAGTATTTT. The full variable domain, rest sourced from reference TRBV7-2 and TRBJ2-3, is GAGVSQSPSNKVTEKGKDVELRCDPISGHTALYWYRQSLGQGLEFLIYFQGNSAPDKSGLPSDRFSAERTGGSVSTLTIQRTQQEDSAVYLCASTTARGSTDTQYFGPGTRLTVL.

The J gene is TRBJ2-3, the V gene TRBV6-5; D perhaps matches TRBD2 (5 bases). The germline V gene encodes CDR1 MNHEY and CDR2 SVGAGI. CDR3 length: 14 residues. The germline V and J ends were trimmed by 5 bases and 2 bases, with 11 bases remaining between them. As DNA, the CDR3 is TGTGCCAGCAGTCTACTAGGGTACACAGATACGCAGTATTTT. Translated, it gives CASSLLGYTDTQYF.

A few counts support this clone. This chain connects TRBV3-1 (or the pseudogene TRBV3-2) to TRBJ1-4; a possible D gene is TRBD1 (5 bases). The CDR3 runs 15 residues. Germline V gene data show CDR1 as LGHDT and CDR2 as YNNKEL (reference sequence). The V and J ends lost 4 bases and 8 bases respectively, with 17 bases between them. The DNA of the CDR3 is TGTGCCAGCAGCCCGGCTGGGACTATACAAGAAAAACTGTTTTTT. This sequence encodes CASSPAGTIQEKLFF.